This paragraph covers one T cell receptor beta chain sequence. The target antigen is unknown. Diagnoses were established using clinical symptoms, serum thyroxine and TRAb, thyroid ultrasound and orbital computed tomography. This sample is part of a study of T cells in Graves' hyperthyroidism and ophthalmopathy. Notes on the study in general: Ophthalmopathy prediction by the model preceded onset by a median about 6.5 months.

Regions amplified from RNA transcripts were the TCR beta CDR3 regions. Using the HTBI primer set, a first-round RT-PCR was run on the TCR CDR3. TCRdb re-derived calls from the multiplex PCR reads in MiXCR, one entry per CDR3 protein. In the table there are 700,000 to 950,000 distinct CDR3 sequences, about a third of which are singletons. This clonotype was sampled from a woman in her 40s with Graves' hyperthyroidism. The specimen was blood.

CDR3 sequence reads: CASSPTGKADTQYF. CDR3 coding DNA: TGTGCCAGCAGCCCGACAGGGAAAGCAGATACGCAGTATTTT. The rearrangement uses TRBV9 and TRBJ2-3; 7 bases match TRBD1. Trimming removed 4 bases from V and 4 bases from J; junction bases left unmatched: 6. The CDR3 length is 14 residues. Germline V lookup: CDR1 SGDLS, CDR2 YYNGEE.